A single sample is the source of the 32 T cell receptor beta chains below, sequenced in a study of T cell changes during pregnancy in multiple sclerosis. Measured with immunoSEQ multiplex PCR; TCRdb has only the in-frame clones, and not every one. The sample lists tens of thousands of clones, around 91% occurring once. This specimen consisted of peripheral blood, obtained after pregnancy. The receptor source for this set is a female donor with multiple sclerosis, enrolled in a pregnancy study.

The chain recombines TRBV13 with TRBJ1-1; D not certain. The CDR3 consists of 14 residues. The germline CDR1 and CDR2 sequences are PRHDT and FYEKMQ (reference sequence). V dropped 0 bases and J dropped 5 bases, with 10 bases sitting between them. DNA for the CDR3: TGTGCCAGCAGCTTAGGGGGCGCTGGAACTGAAGCTTTCTTT. Translation gives CASSLGGAGTEAFF. The entire variable domain, with the rest obtained from reference TRBV13 and TRBJ1-1, is as follows: AAGVIQSPRHLIKEKRETATLKCYPIPRHDTVYWYQQGPGQDPQFLISFYEKMQSDKGSIPDRFSAQQFSDYHSELNMSSLELGDSALYFCASSLGGAGTEAFFGQGTRLTVV.

This chain links TRBV30 with TRBJ1-5; 9 bases line up with TRBD1. The CDR3 is 17 amino acids. V lost 5 bases, J lost 0 bases, and 11 bases stayed unmatched. CDR1 is GTSNPN and CDR2 is SVGIG in the germline V gene (reference sequence). CDR3 in amino acids: CAWGGGTGSNSNQPQHF. The CDR3 DNA reads as TGTGCCTGGGGGGGTGGGACAGGGTCTAATAGCAATCAGCCCCAGCATTTT.

This clone was detected only once. V gene TRBV11-1 combines with J gene TRBJ2-1, with D uncertain. CDR3 length: 14 amino acids. V dropped 5 bases and J dropped 0 bases, with 8 bases sitting between them. Germline-derived CDR1 and CDR2 are SGHAT and FQDESV (reference sequence). This CDR3 is CASSPESSYNEQFF. In DNA form, the CDR3 reads TGTGCCAGCAGCCCCGAGAGCTCCTACAATGAGCAGTTCTTC.

The chain is built from TRBV5-1 and TRBJ1-1; D possibly corresponds to TRBD1 (5 bases). The V gene's germline CDR1 is SGHRS and CDR2 YFSETQ. The CDR3 spans 17 residues. V lost 0 bases, J lost 0 bases, and 15 bases lay in between. The CDR3 nucleotides read TGCGCCAGCAGCTTGGTGGGGGGAGTAAGCCTGAACACTGAAGCTTTCTTT. This gives the protein CASSLVGGVSLNTEAFF.

The rearrangement links TRBV7-2 to TRBJ2-7, with D maybe TRBD2 (5 bases). Trimming cost V 0 bases and J 2 bases, with 17 bases left between them. The CDR3 is 17 residues long. The germline V gene encodes CDR1 SGHTA and CDR2 FQGNSA. The CDR3 nucleotides are TGTGCCAGCAGCTTAGCCCACTCCCCGGACTTTCCCTACGAGCAGTACTTC. It is translated as CASSLAHSPDFPYEQYF.

J is TRBJ1-5 and V is TRBV5-1; TRBD1 matches 7 bases. The CDR3 is made up of 15 amino acids. Germline CDR1 and CDR2: SGHRS and YFSETQ. Trimming removed 4 bases from V and 3 bases from J; junction bases left unmatched: 7. This chain's CDR3 is CASSPGDRDNQPQHF. Here the CDR3 DNA reads TGCGCCAGCAGCCCGGGCGACAGGGACAATCAGCCCCAGCATTTT.

This clone has more than one count but fewer than ten. The chain links TRBV6-4 to TRBJ2-1; 11 bases align to TRBD2. Per germline, CDR1 MRHNA and CDR2 SNTAGT. V trimming: 5 bases; J trimming: 5 bases; junction bases outside the gene matches: 5. CDR3 length: 15 residues. The CDR3, as DNA: TGTGCCAGCAGTCCCGGGACTAGCGGTGACAATGAGCAGTTCTTC. Its protein product is CASSPGTSGDNEQFF.

The table lists this clone with a count of one. CDR3 sequence: CASSSRGNGYTF. CDR3 coding DNA: TGTGCCAGCAGTTCCAGGGGGAATGGCTACACCTTC. The rearrangement joins TRBV27 to TRBJ1-2, with TRBD1 matching over 7 bases. From germline, CDR1 is MNHEY and CDR2 SMNVEV (reference sequence). The CDR3 length is 12 residues. The V segment lost 4 bases and the J segment 6 bases; nucleotides outside the gene matches: 2.

This clone has a single count. The genes are TRBV9 and TRBJ2-1; weak D call: TRBD1 (6 bases). This CDR3 is 16 amino acids long. The V gene lost 3 bases and the J gene lost 4 bases, with 17 bases spanning the gap. Looked up from germline, CDR1 is SGDLS and CDR2 is YYNGEE. CDR3 sequence (DNA): TGTGCCAGCAGCGGGGGTCTAGGGGGATCTTACAATGAGCAGTTCTTC. The encoded protein is CASSGGLGGSYNEQFF.

This chain connects TRBV18 to TRBJ1-3; 10 nucleotides match TRBD1. Germline V gene sequence: CDR1 KGHSH, CDR2 LQKENI. The J segment lost 0 bases and the V segment lost 4 bases, leaving 3 bases of the junction unmatched. The length of the CDR3 is 16 residues. CDR3 loop: CASSRDRGRSGNTIYF. CDR3 in DNA: TGTGCCAGCTCACGGGACAGGGGTCGCTCTGGAAACACCATATATTTT.

The chain is built from TRBV7-9 and TRBJ1-6; D call uncertain. Germline V gene sequence: CDR1 SEHNR, CDR2 FQNEAQ (reference sequence). The V and J ends lost 3 bases and 0 bases respectively, with 6 bases between them. This CDR3 comprises 15 residues. The CDR3 nucleotides are TGTGCCAGCAGCTTTAGCGGCTCCTATAATTCACCCCTCCACTTT. Translated: CASSFSGSYNSPLHF.

V and J are TRBV10-3 and TRBJ1-2; 9 bases agree with TRBD1. Germline-derived CDR1 and CDR2 are ENHRY and SYGVKD. The J segment lost 3 bases and the V segment lost 0 bases, leaving 5 bases of the junction unmatched. The length of the CDR3 is 16 residues. CDR3 protein: CAISESGDRAYYGYTF. CDR3 nucleotide sequence: TGTGCCATCAGTGAGTCGGGGGACAGGGCGTACTATGGCTACACCTTC.

The chain combines TRBV18 with TRBJ1-2; D gene uncertain. The V gene lost 6 bases and the J gene lost 4 bases, with 9 bases spanning the gap. This CDR3 comprises 12 residues. Germline assignment: CDR1 KGHSH and CDR2 LQKENI. The CDR3 loop is CASSPEAYGYTF. DNA of the CDR3: TGTGCCAGCTCGCCCGAGGCCTATGGCTACACCTTC.

The chain carries TRBV10-3 and TRBJ2-5; 9 bases are shared with TRBD1. This CDR3 has 13 residues. Germline CDR1 ENHRY, CDR2 SYGVKD. Trimming took 8 bases from V and 3 from J; bases not matched to a gene: 4. The CDR3 protein is CAIRRTGEETQYF. The CDR3 region has the DNA TGTGCCATCCGAAGGACAGGGGAAGAGACCCAGTACTTC.

This chain joins TRBV11-2 and TRBJ2-1, with 13 positions matching TRBD2. The V and J ends lost 2 bases and 8 bases, in that order; junction bases with no gene match: 3. Per the germline V gene, CDR1 is SGHAT and CDR2 is FQNNGV. The CDR3 length is 15 residues. DNA for the CDR3: TGTGCCAGCAGCTTAAGTGGGACTAGCGGGGATGAGCAGTTCTTC. Translation: CASSLSGTSGDEQFF.

V gene TRBV5-1 combines with J gene TRBJ1-6, with D tentatively TRBD1 (6 bases). V lost 5 bases and J 10 bases, leaving 25 bases between the germline ends. Germline CDR1 and CDR2: SGHRS and YFSETQ. The length of the CDR3 is 17 residues. The CDR3 coding sequence is TGCGCCAGCAGGCCGACTTCGACAGGCGGTATGGGGTCACCCCTCCACTTT. This gives the protein CASRPTSTGGMGSPLHF.

This clone was picked up a small number of times. The DNA of the CDR3 is TGTGCCAGTAGTGCGAGGGGGGGGAGCAATCAGCCCCAGCATTTT. Protein: CASSARGGSNQPQHF. The chain uses TRBV19 and TRBJ1-5; tentative D call: TRBD1 (6 bases). Trimming stripped 5 bases from V and 1 base from J, with 12 bases between. This CDR3 is 15 amino acids long. CDR1 and CDR2 (germline): LNHDA, SQIVND (reference sequence).

The sample holds a few counts of this clone. The V gene is TRBV27, the J gene TRBJ1-1; TRBD1 agrees at 7 bases. This CDR3 is 20 amino acids long. The germline CDR1 and CDR2 sequences are MNHEY and SMNVEV (reference sequence). With 4 bases clipped from V and 1 base from J, the junction kept 21 bases outside the gene matches. CDR3 coding DNA: TGTGCCAGCAGTTGGCAGTACGACAGGGAGACGGAGGGCGAGAACACTGAAGCTTTCTTT. Protein: CASSWQYDRETEGENTEAFF.

The J gene is TRBJ2-1, the V gene TRBV14; D is ambiguous. V dropped 0 bases and J dropped 2 bases, with 8 bases sitting between them. CDR1 SGHDN and CDR2 FVKESK come from the germline V gene. The CDR3 length is 15 residues. The CDR3 DNA sequence: TGTGCCAGCAGCCAAGACGGTCCCCCCTACAATGAGCAGTTCTTC. It specifies CASSQDGPPYNEQFF.

V gene TRBV4-2 combines with J gene TRBJ2-3; TRBD2 matches at 11 bases. The CDR3 length is 16 residues. V lost 3 bases, J lost 4 bases, and 6 bases stayed unmatched. Germline CDR1 reads LGHNA; CDR2 reads YNFKEQ. The DNA for the CDR3 is TGTGCCAGCAGCCAGTATCTAGCGGGAGGCCCAGATACGCAGTATTTT. It specifies CASSQYLAGGPDTQYF.

V gene TRBV27 combines with J gene TRBJ2-3, with 15 bases matching TRBD2. Losses at the gene ends were 4 bases for V and 2 bases for J; bases not matched to a gene: 13. The CDR3 is made up of 20 amino acids. Germline V gene lookup returns CDR1 MNHEY and CDR2 SMNVEV (reference sequence). The DNA of the CDR3 is TGTGCCAGCAGTTCCGGGGGGACTAGCGGGGGGTCGTACTCCACAGATACGCAGTATTTT. This codes for CASSSGGTSGGSYSTDTQYF.

This rearrangement joins TRBV10-3 to TRBJ1-1; weak D call: TRBD1 (5 bases). The CDR3 is 14 amino acids. The V end lost 0 bases, the J end lost 9 bases, and 14 bases lay between the germline ends. Germline lookup yields CDR1 ENHRY and CDR2 SYGVKD. CDR3: CAISESGGGTKAFF. CDR3 nucleotides: TGTGCCATCAGTGAGTCAGGAGGCGGGACCAAAGCTTTCTTT.

This clone has only one observation. This chain connects TRBV28 to TRBJ1-1, with no clear D. The CDR3 consists of 14 residues. Trimming left V 2 bases short and J 1 base short, with 8 bases between. CDR1 is MDHEN and CDR2 is SYDVKM in the germline V gene. CDR3 nucleotide sequence: TGTGCCAGCAGTTTAACTACGCAGAACACTGAAGCTTTCTTT. Encoded protein: CASSLTTQNTEAFF. The whole variable domain, filled in from reference TRBV28 and TRBJ1-1, reads DVKVTQSSRYLVKRTGEKVFLECVQDMDHENMFWYRQDPGLGLRLIYFSYDVKMKEKGDIPEGYSVSREKKERFSLILESASTNQTSMYLCASSLTTQNTEAFFGQGTRLTVV.

This chain joins TRBV7-2 and TRBJ2-5, with 8 bases identical to TRBD2. The CDR3 sequence is 17 residues long. Germline V gene data show CDR1 as SGHTA and CDR2 as FQGNSA. V gave up 4 bases and J gave up 4 bases; unmatched junction bases: 14. CDR3 DNA sequence: TGTGCCAGCAGCTCCCGGGGGGGCCGTCTTGCGGGAGAGACCCAGTACTTC. Amino acid sequence: CASSSRGGRLAGETQYF.

V gene TRBV27 combines with J gene TRBJ2-1; TRBD2 matches 15 bases. Germline trimming cut 3 bases from V and 4 bases from J; bases unmatched to any gene: 1. Per the germline V gene, CDR1 is MNHEY and CDR2 is SMNVEV (reference sequence). The CDR3 length is 16 residues. The CDR3: CASSFGTSGGYNEQFF. CDR3 coding DNA: TGTGCCAGCAGTTTTGGGACTAGCGGGGGGTACAATGAGCAGTTCTTC.

This chain links TRBV21-1 with TRBJ1-1; no check of the table's D call, TRBD1, against the DNA was made. TRBV21-1 is assigned pseudogene status. CDR3 length: 14 residues. CDR3 amino acids: CASSEDRGRTEAFF. For the CDR3, the DNA is TGTGCCAGCAGCGAAGACAGGGGGCGAACTGAAGCTTTCTTT.

The rearrangement joins TRBV30 to TRBJ2-3, with 11 bases identical to TRBD1. V shed 5 bases, J shed 2 bases, and the junction held 6 bases outside the gene matches. Germline values: CDR1 GTSNPN, CDR2 SVGIG (reference sequence). CDR3 length: 15 residues. The CDR3 DNA reads as TGTGCCTGGGGGGACAGGGGGACTTTCACAGATACGCAGTATTTT. Its protein product is CAWGDRGTFTDTQYF.

The gene calls are TRBV2 and TRBJ1-1; D is possibly TRBD1 (5 bases). V dropped 4 bases and J dropped 6 bases, with 15 bases sitting between them. Germline CDR1 and CDR2: SNHLY and FYNNEI. This CDR3 has 14 residues. This CDR3 reads CASSGGGGTPEAFF. The DNA for the CDR3 is TGTGCCAGCAGTGGGGGTGGGGGGACCCCTGAAGCTTTCTTT.

The chain combines TRBV30 with TRBJ1-1; no clear D gene. V lost 0 bases and J 1 base, leaving 9 bases between the germline ends. The CDR3 runs to 14 residues. The germline V gene has CDR1 GTSNPN and CDR2 SVGIG (reference sequence). The CDR3 DNA reads TGTGCCTGGAGTGTTGCTACCTGGAACACTGAAGCTTTCTTT. It specifies CAWSVATWNTEAFF.

The chain recombines TRBV5-1 with TRBJ2-3, with D perhaps matching TRBD2 (5 bases). This CDR3 is built from 16 residues. V was cut by 4 bases and J by 0 bases, with 15 bases left in between. Germline-derived CDR1 and CDR2 are SGHRS and YFSETQ. The CDR3: CASSTLGPGSTDTQYF. The DNA for the CDR3 is TGCGCCAGCAGCACCTTAGGCCCGGGGAGCACAGATACGCAGTATTTT.

This chain connects TRBV4-3 to TRBJ2-1, with 13 bases aligning to TRBD2. CDR1 LGHNA and CDR2 YSLEER come from the germline V gene. The CDR3 extends over 15 amino acids. V dropped 4 bases and J dropped 7; count of bases not matched to a gene: 4. CDR3 DNA sequence: TGCGCCAGCAGCCTACTAGCGGGGGGGCCGAATGAGCAGTTCTTC. It translates to CASSLLAGGPNEQFF.

This clone appeared a single time. CDR3 amino acids: CASSYPRQGGNTEAFF. The CDR3 DNA is TGTGCCAGCAGTTACCCACGACAGGGCGGGAACACTGAAGCTTTCTTT. The chain links TRBV6-5 to TRBJ1-1; TRBD1 agrees at 7 bases. Germline loops: CDR1 MNHEY, CDR2 SVGAGI. The V segment lost 2 bases and the J segment 1 base; nucleotides outside the gene matches: 7. The CDR3 totals 16 residues.